This TCR beta chain was obtained from a study of cytotoxic CD8 clonotypes in ibrutinib-treated CLL. Study at large: The subjects consisted of about a dozen relapsed/refractory and roughly 15 treatment-naive individuals, with 17 to 18 IGHV unmutated. Sequenced samples delivered averages of around 250,000 productive templates and around 94,000 productive rearrangements.

CDR3 length: 15 amino acids. Germline values: CDR1 SGHRS, CDR2 YFSETQ. V was clipped by 4 bases and J by 3 bases; unmatched bases: 8. Points on this clone: The antigen remains undetermined.

TCRdb's table, derived via immunoSEQ multiplex PCR, lists solely in-frame clones and lacks some. The table shows over 140,000 clones, with 80% occurring only once. General study points: Against age-matched healthy donors, baseline clonality ran higher and tracked circulating CD8+ T-cell counts. Sustained-remission patients were sampled at one set of times and progressing patients at different ones.

The V and J genes are TRBV5-1 and TRBJ1-2; 8 bases fit TRBD1. The source is a human donor with chronic lymphocytic leukemia. The specimen was PBMCs, collected after 36 months of ibrutinib treatment. Written as DNA, the CDR3 is TGCGCCAGCAGCCCGGGGACAGGTCTCTACTATGGCTACACCTTC. It specifies CASSPGTGLYYGYTF.